This TCR beta chain is from a study of blood T cell repertoires in COVID-19. At the level of the study: Acute-phase and convalescent COVID-19 samples originated in the United States, Italy and Spain.

Source study methods: Estimated nucleated cell counts came from reference gene primer amplification. Data came from immunoSEQ multiplex PCR; TCRdb stores just in-frame clones and leaves some out. The DNA gave D and trimming, while V, J and clone size come from that table. The sample holds 300,000 to 400,000 clones, 88% seen once. The receptor was isolated from a woman aged 25 to 39 with COVID-19, enrolled during active disease. The material sequenced was peripheral blood.

CDR3 bases: TGTGCCAGCAGCCGCAGGGGGAGGTCGGCTAATGAAAAACTGTTTTTT. Translating it yields CASSRRGRSANEKLFF. The rearrangement uses TRBV11-2 and TRBJ1-4; 7 positions agree with TRBD1. The CDR3 extends over 16 amino acids. CDR1 and CDR2 (germline): SGHAT, FQNNGV. V gave up 5 bases and J gave up 3 bases; unmatched junction bases: 9.